This T cell receptor beta chain was found in a study of blood T cell repertoires in COVID-19. At the level of the study: In each case, the material was cDNA or gDNA derived from T cells, B-cell-depleted T cells, or PBMCs.

TCRdb's copy holds only in-frame clones and misses some; the assay was immunoSEQ multiplex PCR. Among nearly 200,000 clones listed, 80% to 90% were seen once. CDR3 length equals 16 residues. V dropped 5 bases and J dropped 5; count of bases not matched to a gene: 12. Clinical history as reported by participants underpinned cohort assignment. Cohort 3 donors were reported recovered after two negative PCRs, clearance, or symptom resolution. The receptor was isolated from a woman aged 18-29 years who had recovered from COVID-19. What was sequenced was PBMCs or T cells enriched from blood (not recorded which). This chain joins TRBV23-1 and TRBJ1-5; 7 nucleotides line up with TRBD1. TRBV23-1 is designated an ORF whose function remains uncertain. This CDR3 reads CASSVGQSVSHQPQHF. The CDR3, as DNA: TGCGCCAGCAGTGTGGGACAGTCGGTTTCTCATCAGCCCCAGCATTTT.